This T cell receptor (beta chain) was identified during a study of control samples from healthy donors and cancer patients. Clones were sequenced by immunoSEQ multiplex PCR, and TCRdb holds only the in-frame ones, with some missing. The profile shows tens of thousands of clones, roughly nine tenths of them singletons. V was shortened by 5 bases and J by 7 bases, with 18 bases between the two germline ends. The CDR3 sequence is 14 residues long. Germline CDR1 reads LGHDT; CDR2 reads YNNKEL (reference sequence). This TCR derives from a woman aged 60-75 years in good health. Sequencing used blood. V gene TRBV3-1 (or the pseudogene TRBV3-2) combines with J gene TRBJ2-7, with no clear D. The CDR3 here is CASSRLLGRYEQYF. In nucleotides, the CDR3 is TGTGCCAGCAGCAGGCTTTTGGGTCGGTATGAGCAGTACTTC.